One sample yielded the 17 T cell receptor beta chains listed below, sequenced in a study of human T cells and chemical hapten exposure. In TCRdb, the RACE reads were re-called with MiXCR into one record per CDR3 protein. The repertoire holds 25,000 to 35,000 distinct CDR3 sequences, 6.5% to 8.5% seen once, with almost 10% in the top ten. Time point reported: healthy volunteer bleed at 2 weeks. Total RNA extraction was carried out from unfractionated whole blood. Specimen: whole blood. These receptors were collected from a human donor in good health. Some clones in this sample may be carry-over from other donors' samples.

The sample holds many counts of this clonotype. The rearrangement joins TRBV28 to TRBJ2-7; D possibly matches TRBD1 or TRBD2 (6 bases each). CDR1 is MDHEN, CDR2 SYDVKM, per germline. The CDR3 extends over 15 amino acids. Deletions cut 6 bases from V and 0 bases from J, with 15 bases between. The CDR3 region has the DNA TGTGCCAGCAGCCGTAAGGGGGGAAGCTCCTACGAGCAGTACTTC. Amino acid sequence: CASSRKGGSSYEQYF.

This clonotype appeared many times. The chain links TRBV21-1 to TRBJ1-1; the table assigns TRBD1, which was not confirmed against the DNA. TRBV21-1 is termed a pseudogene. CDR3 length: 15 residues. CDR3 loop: CASSNLEPGWTEAFF. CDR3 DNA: TGTGCCAGCAGCAACCTTGAACCGGGGTGGACTGAAGCTTTCTTT.

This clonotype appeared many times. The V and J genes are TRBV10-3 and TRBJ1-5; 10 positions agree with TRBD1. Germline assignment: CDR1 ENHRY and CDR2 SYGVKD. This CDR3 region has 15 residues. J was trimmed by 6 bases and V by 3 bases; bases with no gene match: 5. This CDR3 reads CAISDETGGLQPQHF. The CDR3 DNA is TGTGCCATCAGTGATGAGACAGGGGGCCTTCAGCCCCAGCATTTT.

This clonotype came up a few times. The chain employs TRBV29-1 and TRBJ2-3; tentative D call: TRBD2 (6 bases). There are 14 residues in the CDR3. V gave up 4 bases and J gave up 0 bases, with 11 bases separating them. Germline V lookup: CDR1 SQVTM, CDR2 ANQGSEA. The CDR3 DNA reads TGCAGCGTTGGGACGGGAGTAAGCACAGATACGCAGTATTTT. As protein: CSVGTGVSTDTQYF.

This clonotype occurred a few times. The CDR3 DNA is TGCGCCAGCAGCTGGCAATCCGGGACAGTGGGAGCCTACGAGCAGTACTTC. Amino acids: CASSWQSGTVGAYEQYF. V gene TRBV5-1 combines with J gene TRBJ2-7; 7 bases line up with TRBD1. Germline V gene sequence: CDR1 SGHRS, CDR2 YFSETQ. Trimming cost V 3 bases and J 2 bases; bases outside gene matches: 14. The CDR3 consists of 17 residues. Supplemented by reference TRBV5-1 and TRBJ2-7, the full variable domain reads KAGVTQTPRYLIKTRGQQVTLSCSPISGHRSVSWYQQTPGQGLQFLFEYFSETQRNKGNFPGRFSGRQFSNSRSEMNVSTLELGDSALYLCASSWQSGTVGAYEQYFGPGTRLTVT.

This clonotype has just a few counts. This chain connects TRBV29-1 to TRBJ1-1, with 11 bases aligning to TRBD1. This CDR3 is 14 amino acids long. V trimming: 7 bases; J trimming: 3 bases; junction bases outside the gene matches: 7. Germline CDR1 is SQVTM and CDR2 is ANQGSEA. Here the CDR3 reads CSAQRGQGDTEAFF. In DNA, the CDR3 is TGCAGCGCACAAAGGGGACAGGGGGACACTGAAGCTTTCTTT.

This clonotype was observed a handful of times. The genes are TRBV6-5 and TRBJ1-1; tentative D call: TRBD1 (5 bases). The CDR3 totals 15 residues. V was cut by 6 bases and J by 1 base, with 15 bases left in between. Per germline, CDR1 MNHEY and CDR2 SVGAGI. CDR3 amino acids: CASRQGHAENTEAFF. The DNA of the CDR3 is TGTGCCAGCAGACAAGGACACGCAGAGAACACTGAAGCTTTCTTT.

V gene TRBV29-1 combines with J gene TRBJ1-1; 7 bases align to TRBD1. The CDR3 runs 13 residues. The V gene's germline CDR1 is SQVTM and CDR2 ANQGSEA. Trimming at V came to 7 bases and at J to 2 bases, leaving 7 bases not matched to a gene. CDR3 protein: CSARGQSNTEAFF. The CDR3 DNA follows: TGCAGCGCCAGGGGACAGTCCAACACTGAAGCTTTCTTT.

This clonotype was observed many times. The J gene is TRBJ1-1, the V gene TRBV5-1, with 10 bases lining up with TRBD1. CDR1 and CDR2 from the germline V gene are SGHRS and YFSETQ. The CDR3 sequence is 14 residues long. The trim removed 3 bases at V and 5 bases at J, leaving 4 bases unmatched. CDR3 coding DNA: TGCGCCAGCAGCTCCGGACAGGGGGGAACTGAAGCTTTCTTT. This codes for CASSSGQGGTEAFF.

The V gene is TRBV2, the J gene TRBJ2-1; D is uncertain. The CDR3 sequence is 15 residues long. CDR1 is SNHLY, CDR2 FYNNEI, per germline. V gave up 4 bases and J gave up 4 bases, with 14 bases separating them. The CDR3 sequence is CASSVKAIDYNEQFF. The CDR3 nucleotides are TGTGCCAGCAGTGTTAAAGCGATCGATTACAATGAGCAGTTCTTC. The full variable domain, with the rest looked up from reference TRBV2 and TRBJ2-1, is EPEVTQTPSHQVTQMGQEVILRCVPISNHLYFYWYRQILGQKVEFLVSFYNNEISEKSEIFDDQFSVERPDGSNFTLKIRSTKLEDSAMYFCASSVKAIDYNEQFFGPGTRLTVL.

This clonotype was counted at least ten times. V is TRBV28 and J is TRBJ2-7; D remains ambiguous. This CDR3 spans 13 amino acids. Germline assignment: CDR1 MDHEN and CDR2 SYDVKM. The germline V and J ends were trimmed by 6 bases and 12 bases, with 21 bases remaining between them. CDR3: CASSTLTGEYRYF. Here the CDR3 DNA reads TGTGCCAGCAGCACCTTGACCGGAGAATATCGGTACTTC.

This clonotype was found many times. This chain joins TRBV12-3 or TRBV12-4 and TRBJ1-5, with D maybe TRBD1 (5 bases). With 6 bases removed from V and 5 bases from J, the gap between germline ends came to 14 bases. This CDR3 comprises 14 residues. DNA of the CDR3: TGTGCCAGCAGCTCCCAGGGATTGCATCAGCCCCAGCATTTT. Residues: CASSSQGLHQPQHF.

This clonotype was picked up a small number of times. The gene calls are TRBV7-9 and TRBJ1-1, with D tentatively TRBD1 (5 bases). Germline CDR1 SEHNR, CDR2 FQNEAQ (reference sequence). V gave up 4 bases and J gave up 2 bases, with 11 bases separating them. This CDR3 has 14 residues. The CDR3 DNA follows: TGTGCCAGCAGCTGGGGCCTACCAAACACTGAAGCTTTCTTT. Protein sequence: CASSWGLPNTEAFF.

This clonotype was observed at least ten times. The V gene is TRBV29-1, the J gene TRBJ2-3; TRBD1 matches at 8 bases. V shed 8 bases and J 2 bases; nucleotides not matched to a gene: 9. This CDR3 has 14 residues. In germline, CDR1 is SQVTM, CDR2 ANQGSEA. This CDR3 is CSFEDRGVTDTQYF. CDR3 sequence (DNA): TGCAGCTTCGAAGACAGGGGAGTCACAGATACGCAGTATTTT.

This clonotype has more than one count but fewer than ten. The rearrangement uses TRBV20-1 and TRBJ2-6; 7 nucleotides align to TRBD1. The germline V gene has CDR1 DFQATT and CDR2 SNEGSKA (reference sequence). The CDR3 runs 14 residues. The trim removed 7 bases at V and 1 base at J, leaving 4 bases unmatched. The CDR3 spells CSGTTGSGANVLTF. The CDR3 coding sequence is TGCAGTGGTACGACAGGGTCTGGGGCCAACGTCCTGACTTTC.

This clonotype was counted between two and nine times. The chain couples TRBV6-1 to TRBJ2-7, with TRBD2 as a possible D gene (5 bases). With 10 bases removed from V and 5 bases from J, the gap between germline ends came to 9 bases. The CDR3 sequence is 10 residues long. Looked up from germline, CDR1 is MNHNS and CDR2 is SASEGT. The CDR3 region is CATMRDEQYF. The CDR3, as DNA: TGTGCCACGATGAGGGACGAGCAGTACTTC.

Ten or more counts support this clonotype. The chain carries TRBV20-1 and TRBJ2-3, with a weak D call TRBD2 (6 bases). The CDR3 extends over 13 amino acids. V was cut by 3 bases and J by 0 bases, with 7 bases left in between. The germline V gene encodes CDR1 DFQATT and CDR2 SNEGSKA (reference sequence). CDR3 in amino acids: CSARSGSTDTQYF. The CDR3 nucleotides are TGCAGTGCTAGGAGCGGGAGCACAGATACGCAGTATTTT.